The clone carrying this T cell receptor beta chain has just one count. What it binds is not known. The record originates from a study of cytomegalovirus exposure and HLA in healthy donors. Study results and limitations: In a later analysis, most CMV-associated TCR beta chains appeared HLA-restricted.

J gave up 6 bases and V 10 bases, and 16 bases lay outside the gene matches. The CDR3 consists of 15 residues. CDR1 and CDR2 from the germline V gene are MRHNA and SNTAGT. The PCR had 60 Vbeta and 13 Jbeta primers. The assay was immunoSEQ multiplex PCR, and TCRdb's table has in-frame clones only and misses some. Of approximately 180,000 clones listed, under 85% are singletons. This receptor was taken from a man younger than 35 in good health and CMV-seronegative. The chain recombines TRBV6-4 with TRBJ1-2, with 8 bases identical to TRBD1. The material sequenced was PBMCs. For the CDR3, the DNA is TGTGCCATGTATAGGGATACAGGGGGAATCGATGGCTACACCTTC. Its protein is CAMYRDTGGIDGYTF.